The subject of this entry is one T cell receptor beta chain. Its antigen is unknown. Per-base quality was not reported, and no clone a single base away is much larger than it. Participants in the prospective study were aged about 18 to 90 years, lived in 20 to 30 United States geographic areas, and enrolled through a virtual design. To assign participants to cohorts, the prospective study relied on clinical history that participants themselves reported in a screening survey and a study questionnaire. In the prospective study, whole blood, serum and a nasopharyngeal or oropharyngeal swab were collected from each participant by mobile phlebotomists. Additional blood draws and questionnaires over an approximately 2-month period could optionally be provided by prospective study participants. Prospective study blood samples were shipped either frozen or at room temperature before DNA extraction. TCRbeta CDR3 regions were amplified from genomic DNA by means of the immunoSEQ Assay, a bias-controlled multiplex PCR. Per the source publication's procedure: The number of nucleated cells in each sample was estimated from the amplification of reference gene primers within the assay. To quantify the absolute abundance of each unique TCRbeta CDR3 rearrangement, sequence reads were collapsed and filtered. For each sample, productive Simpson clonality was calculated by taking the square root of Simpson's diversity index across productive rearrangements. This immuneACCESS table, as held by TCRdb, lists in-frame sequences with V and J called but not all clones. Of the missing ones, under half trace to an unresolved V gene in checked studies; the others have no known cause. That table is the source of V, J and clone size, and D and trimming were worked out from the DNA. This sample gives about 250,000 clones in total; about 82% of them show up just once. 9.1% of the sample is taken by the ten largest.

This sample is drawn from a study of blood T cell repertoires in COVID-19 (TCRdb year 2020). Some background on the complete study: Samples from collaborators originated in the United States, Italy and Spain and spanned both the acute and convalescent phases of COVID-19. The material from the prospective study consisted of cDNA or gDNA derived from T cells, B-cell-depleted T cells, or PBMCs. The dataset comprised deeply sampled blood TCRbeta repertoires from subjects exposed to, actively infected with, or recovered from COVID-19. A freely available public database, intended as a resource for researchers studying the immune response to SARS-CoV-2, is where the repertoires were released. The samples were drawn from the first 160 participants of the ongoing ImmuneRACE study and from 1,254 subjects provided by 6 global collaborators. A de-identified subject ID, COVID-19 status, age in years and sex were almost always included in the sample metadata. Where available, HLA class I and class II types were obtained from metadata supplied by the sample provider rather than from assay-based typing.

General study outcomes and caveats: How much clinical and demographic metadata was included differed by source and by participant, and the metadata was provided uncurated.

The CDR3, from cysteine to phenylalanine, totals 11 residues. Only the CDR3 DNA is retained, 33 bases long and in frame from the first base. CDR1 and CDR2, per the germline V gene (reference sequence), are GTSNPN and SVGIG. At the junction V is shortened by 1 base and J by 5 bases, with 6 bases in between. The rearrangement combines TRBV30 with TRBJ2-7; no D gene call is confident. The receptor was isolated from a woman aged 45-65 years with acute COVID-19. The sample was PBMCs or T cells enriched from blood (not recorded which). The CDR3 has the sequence CAWSGGHEQYF. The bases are TGTGCCTGGAGTGGAGGCCACGAGCAGTACTTC.